This passage covers 19 T cell receptor beta chains from one sample sequenced in a study of CD8 T cells in ankylosing spondylitis. Points from the study as a whole: Several highly homologous variants formed a TCR beta motif that appeared characteristic of ankylosing spondylitis blood.

For these TCRs, the target antigens are not known. TCRdb analysed the 5' RACE reads with MiXCR anew, one entry per CDR3 protein. This table has around 770,000 distinct CDR3 sequences, approximately 12% appearing once. The sample taken for sequencing was blood, either unsorted or a sorted T cell fraction (not recorded which). These receptors all come from a male donor with ankylosing spondylitis.

The V call is TRBV7-9, the J call TRBJ2-1; D may match TRBD1 or TRBD2 (6 bases each). This CDR3 is 16 amino acids long. Germline-derived CDR1 and CDR2 are SEHNR and FQNEAQ (reference sequence). Between the trimmed V and J ends, which lost 6 bases and 0 bases, there was a span of 15 bases. CDR3 amino acids: CASSRRGDSSYNEQFF. CDR3 nucleotides: TGTGCCAGCAGTCGAAGGGGGGATAGCTCCTACAATGAGCAGTTCTTC.

The J gene is TRBJ2-2, the V gene TRBV6-2 or TRBV6-3; D is undetermined. The CDR3 runs to 12 residues. The V end lost 6 bases, the J end lost 7 bases, and 9 bases lay between the germline ends. Germline assignment: CDR1 MNHEY and CDR2 SVGEGT. CDR3 nucleotides: TGTGCCAGCAGCCACGGGCGCGGGGAGCTGTTTTTT. Translating it yields CASSHGRGELFF.

The chain employs TRBV10-3 and TRBJ2-6; 8 nucleotides line up with TRBD1. V trimming: 10 bases; J trimming: 4 bases; junction bases outside the gene matches: 3. This CDR3 has 13 amino acids. Germline-derived CDR1 and CDR2 are ENHRY and SYGVKD. Written as DNA, the CDR3 is TGTGCCACCAGGGGGCAAGGGGCCAACGTCCTGACTTTC. It codes for CATRGQGANVLTF.

This clonotype has just a few counts. CDR3 DNA: TGCGCCAGCAGCTTGGGAACAGGGGGCTGGTATGGCTACACCTTC. Protein product: CASSLGTGGWYGYTF. The rearrangement uses TRBV5-1 and TRBJ1-2, with 9 bases fitting TRBD1. Germline V lookup: CDR1 SGHRS, CDR2 YFSETQ. The CDR3 loop spans 15 amino acids. With 0 bases clipped from V and 5 bases from J, the junction kept 5 bases outside the gene matches.

The chain employs TRBV27 and TRBJ2-3; possibly TRBD1 or TRBD2 for D (5 bases each). With 7 bases removed from V and 5 bases from J, the gap between germline ends came to 16 bases. The CDR3 runs to 14 residues. Germline loops: CDR1 MNHEY, CDR2 SMNVEV (reference sequence). Here the CDR3 DNA reads TGTGCCAGCAAAAGGGGCGCAGGGAGAGATACGCAGTATTTT. It translates to CASKRGAGRDTQYF.

The chain couples TRBV7-3 to TRBJ2-2, with D possibly being TRBD2 (7 bases). The CDR3 has 18 residues. Germline V gene data show CDR1 as SGHTA and CDR2 as FQGTGA. With 7 bases removed from V and 4 bases from J, the gap between germline ends came to 25 bases. As DNA, the CDR3 is TGTGCCAGCACAAAGGGGGGGAGTCCCGTTGCGGGCACCGGGGAGCTGTTTTTT. It codes for CASTKGGSPVAGTGELFF. The variable domain in full, completed from reference TRBV7-3 and TRBJ2-2, reads GAGVSQTPSNKVTEKGKYVELRCDPISGHTALYWYRQSLGQGPEFLIYFQGTGAADDSGLPNDRFFAVRPEGSVSTLKIQRTERGDSAVYLCASTKGGSPVAGTGELFFGEGSRLTVL.

The chain has TRBV7-2 and TRBJ1-5; perhaps TRBD1 as D (6 bases). The CDR3 is 15 amino acids. The germline CDR1 and CDR2 sequences are SGHTA and FQGNSA. V was cut by 2 bases and J by 7 bases, with 15 bases left in between. The CDR3 DNA follows: TGTGCCAGCAGCTTAATGGGGGCTTTAGAGCAGCCCCAGCATTTT. Protein product: CASSLMGALEQPQHF.

The rearrangement links TRBV20-1 to TRBJ1-2; a weak D match, TRBD1 (5 bases). CDR3 length equals 12 residues. The ends were cut back, 5 bases at V and 8 bases at J, with 15 bases in the middle. Germline assignment: CDR1 DFQATT and CDR2 SNEGSKA (reference sequence). This CDR3 reads CSALTELKGYTF. The CDR3, as DNA: TGCAGTGCTCTGACAGAGTTAAAAGGCTACACCTTC.

This clonotype was seen a few times. This sequence joins TRBV6-1 and TRBJ2-3; 12 nucleotides line up with TRBD2. The length of the CDR3 is 16 residues. V dropped 6 bases and J dropped 5; count of bases not matched to a gene: 9. CDR1 is MNHNS and CDR2 is SASEGT in the germline V gene. The CDR3 loop reads CASRNPGLAGKDTQYF. CDR3 DNA sequence: TGTGCCAGCAGGAACCCCGGACTAGCGGGGAAAGATACGCAGTATTTT.

This clonotype was picked up a small number of times. The junction shows a germline mismatch at one end, possibly a read error. This chain joins TRBV7-9 and TRBJ2-1; D may be TRBD1 (6 bases). Germline-derived CDR1 and CDR2 are SEHNR and FQNEAQ (reference sequence). The CDR3 sequence is 15 residues long. The CDR3 loop reads CASSLVATGFETTQF. The CDR3 coding sequence is TGTGCCAGCAGCTTAGTTGCGACAGGATTCGAAACTACTCAATTC.

Many counts were recorded for this clonotype. This chain uses TRBV29-1 with TRBJ1-1; D gene unclear. CDR3 size: 13 residues. The germline V gene encodes CDR1 SQVTM and CDR2 ANQGSEA. V gave up 6 bases and J gave up 0 bases, with 11 bases separating them. CDR3 protein: CSVLMDLNTEAFF. CDR3 bases: TGCAGCGTCTTGATGGACCTGAACACTGAAGCTTTCTTT.

The chain couples TRBV6-6 to TRBJ1-5; D possibly corresponds to TRBD1 (5 bases). Trimming pared 6 bases from V and 7 bases from J, leaving 10 bases between. Germline loops: CDR1 MNHNY, CDR2 SVGAGI (reference sequence). The CDR3 spans 12 residues. In DNA form, the CDR3 reads TGTGCCAGCAGAGCGCAGGGACAGCCCCAGCATTTT. This gives the protein CASRAQGQPQHF.

The V call is TRBV4-1, the J call TRBJ2-7, with 9 positions matching TRBD2. Germline CDR1 and CDR2: MGHRA and YSYEKL. Trimming cost V 4 bases and J 2 bases; bases outside gene matches: 6. This CDR3 spans 15 amino acids. Here the CDR3 reads CASSLYSGRAYEQYF. Written as DNA, the CDR3 is TGCGCCAGCAGCCTCTATAGCGGGAGAGCCTACGAGCAGTACTTC.

V and J are TRBV20-1 and TRBJ1-5; the D gene is possibly TRBD1 (5 bases). The V and J ends lost 5 bases and 4 bases respectively, with 18 bases between them. Germline lookup yields CDR1 DFQATT and CDR2 SNEGSKA (reference sequence). The CDR3 runs 15 residues. The CDR3 protein is CSARGGDGLNQPQHF. The CDR3 nucleotides read TGCAGTGCTCGGGGAGGGGATGGGCTTAATCAGCCCCAGCATTTT.

There are a few counts of this clonotype. The chain carries TRBV5-1 and TRBJ1-2; 9 bases fit TRBD1. Trimming cost V 4 bases and J 7 bases; bases outside gene matches: 11. The germline V gene has CDR1 SGHRS and CDR2 YFSETQ. The CDR3 covers 15 residues. In DNA, the CDR3 is TGCGCCAGCAGCGTAACCGGGACAGGGTCGGTTGGCTACACCTTC. Translating it yields CASSVTGTGSVGYTF.

This clonotype was seen a handful of times. This sequence joins TRBV5-8 and TRBJ1-2; tentative D call: TRBD1 (6 bases). The germline gives CDR1 SGHTS, CDR2 YDEGEE. The ends were cut back, 5 bases at V and 3 bases at J, with 11 bases in the middle. CDR3 length: 13 residues. CDR3 in DNA: TGTGCCAGCAGTGAAGGGGGTTACTATGGCTACACCTTC. Translated: CASSEGGYYGYTF.

The chain uses TRBV4-2 and TRBJ2-4; 9 bases align to TRBD1. CDR1 is LGHNA, CDR2 YNFKEQ, per germline. After removal of 2 bases from V and 3 bases from J, the junction contained 8 bases not matched to a gene. The CDR3 extends over 17 amino acids. The CDR3 here is CASSQIQGARVKNIQYF. The CDR3 DNA reads TGTGCCAGCAGCCAAATACAGGGGGCCAGGGTCAAAAACATTCAGTACTTC.

This clonotype was detected many times. The chain recombines TRBV7-2 with TRBJ2-7; tentative D call: TRBD2 (7 bases). In germline, CDR1 is SGHTA, CDR2 FQGNSA. The CDR3 runs to 16 residues. V gave up 2 bases and J gave up 0 bases, with 14 bases separating them. CDR3 protein: CASSLTGGYSSYEQYF. The CDR3 nucleotides read TGTGCCAGCAGCTTAACGGGGGGCTATAGCTCCTACGAGCAGTACTTC.

This clonotype was detected only a few times. The J gene is TRBJ1-4, the V gene TRBV18, with a tentative D call TRBD1 (5 bases). V was cut by 2 bases and J by 1 base, with 11 bases left in between. CDR1 KGHSH and CDR2 LQKENI come from the germline V gene. The CDR3 has 16 residues. The chain's CDR3 is CASSPAFRETNEKLFF. For the CDR3, the DNA is TGTGCCAGCTCACCAGCTTTCAGGGAAACTAATGAAAAACTGTTTTTT.